The 18 T cell receptor beta chains below come from one sample, sequenced in a study of cytomegalovirus exposure and HLA in healthy donors. Measured with immunoSEQ multiplex PCR; TCRdb has only the in-frame clones, and not every one. The profile covers fewer than 350,000 clones, with more than 75% appearing a single time and about 0.86% taken by the ten largest. The sample consisted of PBMCs. These receptors originate from a young woman in good health and CMV-seronegative.

V and J are TRBV29-1 and TRBJ2-7; 9 bases are a match to TRBD1. This CDR3 contains 14 residues. Germline V CDR1 and CDR2: SQVTM, ANQGSEA. Trimming cost V 2 bases and J 3 bases; bases outside gene matches: 5. The CDR3 spells CSVERTGQGYEQYF. The DNA for the CDR3 is TGCAGCGTTGAAAGAACGGGACAGGGCTACGAGCAGTACTTC.

This chain links TRBV19 with TRBJ1-1, with 8 bases aligning to TRBD1. V was clipped by 5 bases and J by 2 bases; unmatched bases: 7. Germline CDR1 is LNHDA and CDR2 is SQIVND (reference sequence). The CDR3 is 15 residues long. Written as DNA, the CDR3 is TGTGCCAGTAGTGTTACAGGGGGGTTAAACACTGAAGCTTTCTTT. Encoded protein: CASSVTGGLNTEAFF.

This chain joins TRBV28 and TRBJ2-3, with 8 bases fitting TRBD1. The CDR3 sequence is 14 residues long. V trimming: 4 bases; J trimming: 2 bases; junction bases outside the gene matches: 2. Germline values: CDR1 MDHEN, CDR2 SYDVKM. CDR3: CASSSGQDTDTQYF. The CDR3 DNA reads TGTGCCAGCAGTTCGGGACAGGACACAGATACGCAGTATTTT.

This clone was counted between two and nine times. This chain connects TRBV9 to TRBJ2-1, with TRBD2 identical over 12 bases. V lost 3 bases, J lost 5 bases, and 0 bases stayed unmatched. Germline CDR1 is SGDLS and CDR2 is YYNGEE. The CDR3 runs to 14 residues. The CDR3 nucleotides are TGTGCCAGCAGCGGGACTAGCGGGAACAATGAGCAGTTCTTC. Protein sequence: CASSGTSGNNEQFF.

V gene TRBV28 combines with J gene TRBJ1-1; the match to TRBD1 covers 12 bases. The length of the CDR3 is 16 residues. CDR1 and CDR2 from the germline V gene are MDHEN and SYDVKM. J was trimmed by 5 bases and V by 3 bases; bases with no gene match: 7. In DNA form, the CDR3 reads TGTGCCAGCAGTTTGCCGGGACAGGGGGCCGGGACTGAAGCTTTCTTT. It specifies CASSLPGQGAGTEAFF. Full variable domain (missing parts from reference TRBV28 and TRBJ1-1): DVKVTQSSRYLVKRTGEKVFLECVQDMDHENMFWYRQDPGLGLRLIYFSYDVKMKEKGDIPEGYSVSREKKERFSLILESASTNQTSMYLCASSLPGQGAGTEAFFGQGTRLTVV.

This clone was seen just once. This sequence joins TRBV5-1 and TRBJ1-2, with 7 bases lining up with TRBD1. V was clipped by 2 bases and J by 5 bases; unmatched bases: 15. This CDR3 has 17 amino acids. Germline V gives CDR1 SGHRS, CDR2 YFSETQ. The CDR3 DNA reads TGCGCCAGCAGCTTAACGGAGTTACAGGGGCGCTTATATGGCTACACCTTC. It codes for CASSLTELQGRLYGYTF.

The CDR3, as DNA: TGTGCCAGCAGCTTGGTTAGGGGTGACAACACTGAAGCTTTCTTT. Translation gives CASSLVRGDNTEAFF. The genes are TRBV5-4 and TRBJ1-1; D perhaps matches TRBD1 (5 bases). CDR3 length: 15 amino acids. The V end lost 0 bases, the J end lost 2 bases, and 11 bases lay between the germline ends. Germline CDR1 reads SGHNT; CDR2 reads YYREEE (reference sequence).

The V and J genes are TRBV14 and TRBJ2-3, with 8 positions matching TRBD2. Germline CDR1 and CDR2: SGHDN and FVKESK. Losses at the gene ends were 0 bases for V and 2 bases for J; bases not matched to a gene: 1. CDR3 length: 15 amino acids. This CDR3 is CASSQEAGVTDTQYF. The CDR3, as DNA: TGTGCCAGCAGCCAAGAAGCGGGAGTCACAGATACGCAGTATTTT.

The table lists this clone with a count of one. V gene TRBV29-1 combines with J gene TRBJ2-3; D gene unclear. The germline gives CDR1 SQVTM, CDR2 ANQGSEA. The CDR3 consists of 14 residues. Deletions cut 5 bases from V and 0 bases from J, with 12 bases between. The CDR3 DNA reads TGCAGCGTTCTAGTTACGGTGAGCACAGATACGCAGTATTTT. This translates into CSVLVTVSTDTQYF.

This rearrangement joins TRBV27 to TRBJ2-1; 7 bases match TRBD1. The CDR3 consists of 19 residues. Germline CDR1 reads MNHEY; CDR2 reads SMNVEV (reference sequence). The junction had 13 bases not matched to a gene; V was cut back by 1 base and J by 1 base. The CDR3 sequence: CASSLYGTTGTVSYNEQFF. Written as DNA, the CDR3 is TGTGCCAGCAGTTTATACGGGACAACCGGGACAGTTTCCTACAATGAGCAGTTCTTC.

The CDR3 reads CASSAPGTEVSNYGYTF. Written as DNA, the CDR3 is TGTGCCAGCAGCGCTCCTGGGACAGAAGTATCAAACTATGGCTACACCTTC. The rearrangement links TRBV7-9 to TRBJ1-2, with TRBD1 identical over 7 bases. The germline CDR1 and CDR2 sequences are SEHNR and FQNEAQ (reference sequence). The CDR3 consists of 17 residues. The trim removed 5 bases at V and 2 bases at J, leaving 14 bases unmatched.

The chain combines TRBV18 with TRBJ1-5; D is unresolved. The germline V gene has CDR1 KGHSH and CDR2 LQKENI. CDR3 length: 16 residues. V shed 3 bases and J shed 4 bases, with 16 bases lying between them. CDR3 bases: TGTGCCAGCTCACCTAAGGATTGGTCCGGGAATCAGCCCCAGCATTTT. Amino acid sequence: CASSPKDWSGNQPQHF.

The chain employs TRBV2 and TRBJ2-3; no definite D call. The CDR3 is 14 amino acids. CDR1 SNHLY and CDR2 FYNNEI come from the germline V gene. V lost 7 bases and J 2 bases, leaving 13 bases between the germline ends. For the CDR3, the DNA is TGTGCCAGCAACCTACCATCTGTCACAGATACGCAGTATTTT. It specifies CASNLPSVTDTQYF.

This chain uses TRBV5-1 with TRBJ2-3; 8 nucleotides line up with TRBD2. J lost 4 bases, V lost 4 bases, and 5 bases had no gene match. The CDR3 has 14 residues. Looked up from germline, CDR1 is SGHRS and CDR2 is YFSETQ. In nucleotides, the CDR3 is TGCGCCAGCAGCCCTGGGACTAGGGCAGATACGCAGTATTTT. Translating it yields CASSPGTRADTQYF.

Concerning this clone: The germline gene is not matched at one end of the junction; a read error may be the cause. The rearrangement links TRBV2 to TRBJ1-5, with D uncertain. This CDR3 spans 12 amino acids. Germline CDR1 reads SNHLY; CDR2 reads FYNNEI. As DNA, the CDR3 is TGTGCCAGTTCGGCGGTTAGGGAGGGCCCGAATTTT. Residues: CASSAVREGPNF.

This clone was recorded only once. This chain connects TRBV11-2 to TRBJ1-6; TRBD1 is a possible D gene (5 bases). The V and J ends lost 2 bases and 14 bases respectively, with 19 bases between them. Germline V CDR1 and CDR2: SGHAT, FQNNGV. This CDR3 region has 15 residues. The CDR3 loop reads CASSLTVGGLEALHF. The CDR3, as DNA: TGTGCCAGCAGCTTAACGGTCGGGGGGTTGGAGGCCCTCCACTTT. The variable domain in full, with the rest retrieved from reference TRBV11-2 and TRBJ1-6, is EAGVAQSPRYKIIEKRQSVAFWCNPISGHATLYWYQQILGQGPKLLIQFQNNGVVDDSQLPKDRFSAERLKGVDSTLKIQPAKLEDSAVYLCASSLTVGGLEALHFGNGTRLTVT.

V is TRBV28 and J is TRBJ2-7; 9 nucleotides agree with TRBD1. There are 14 residues in the CDR3. The V gene end was trimmed by 8 bases and the J gene end by 1 base; junction bases not matched to a gene: 6. The germline V gene encodes CDR1 MDHEN and CDR2 SYDVKM. In DNA, the CDR3 is TGTGCCAGCCTTACGGACAGGGGATCCTACGAGCAGTACTTC. It encodes CASLTDRGSYEQYF. Together with reference TRBV28 and TRBJ2-7, the CDR3 gives the full variable domain: DVKVTQSSRYLVKRTGEKVFLECVQDMDHENMFWYRQDPGLGLRLIYFSYDVKMKEKGDIPEGYSVSREKKERFSLILESASTNQTSMYLCASLTDRGSYEQYFGPGTRLTVT.

The sample holds one count of this clone. This chain joins TRBV19 and TRBJ2-7, with no clear D. The CDR3 sequence is 13 residues long. In germline, CDR1 is LNHDA, CDR2 SQIVND (reference sequence). V lost 3 bases to trimming and J lost 1 base, with 7 bases between them. The CDR3: CASSISPSYEQYF. The DNA of the CDR3 is TGTGCCAGTAGTATCTCCCCTTCCTACGAGCAGTACTTC. Full variable domain (missing parts from reference TRBV19 and TRBJ2-7): DGGITQSPKYLFRKEGQNVTLSCEQNLNHDAMYWYRQDPGQGLRLIYYSQIVNDFQKGDIAEGYSVSREKKESFPLTVTSAQKNPTAFYLCASSISPSYEQYFGPGTRLTVT.